This T cell receptor (beta chain) derives from a study of T cells in Graves' hyperthyroidism and ophthalmopathy. The germline V gene has CDR1 LGHNT and CDR2 FRNRAP. V was clipped by 2 bases and J by 5 bases, with 7 bases between them. The CDR3 sequence is 13 residues long. There are many counts of this clonotype. RNA transcripts provided the source from which TCR beta CDR3 regions were amplified. First-round RT-PCR of the TCR CDR3 relied on the HTBI primer set. MiXCR, run by TCRdb on the multiplex PCR reads, gives a single entry per CDR3 protein. Altogether about 52,000 distinct CDR3 sequences are present, less than 60% being singletons, with the ten largest covering about 9.8%.

This clonotype was obtained from a woman aged 50 to 60 with Graves' ophthalmopathy. The sequenced sample consisted of blood. The chain employs TRBV12-5 and TRBJ2-1; D is undetermined. The CDR3 loop is CASGLQTNNEQFF. The CDR3 DNA follows: TGTGCTAGTGGTTTGCAAACGAACAATGAGCAGTTCTTC.